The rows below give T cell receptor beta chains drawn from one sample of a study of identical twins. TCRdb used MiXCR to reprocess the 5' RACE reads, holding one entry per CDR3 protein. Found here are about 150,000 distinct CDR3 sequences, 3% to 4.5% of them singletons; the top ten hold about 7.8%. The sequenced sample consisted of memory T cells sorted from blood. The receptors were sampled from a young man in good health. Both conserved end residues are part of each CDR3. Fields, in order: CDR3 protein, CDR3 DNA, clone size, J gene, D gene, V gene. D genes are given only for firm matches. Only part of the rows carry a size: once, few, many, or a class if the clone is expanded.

CASSLGVTRTYNEQFF | TGTGCCAGCAGCTTAGGGGTAACCCGTACCTACAATGAGCAGTTCTTC | many | TRBJ2-1 | . | TRBV7-9
CASSQDLLASGTDTQYF | TGTGCCAGCAGCCAAGATCTTCTGGCATCGGGCACAGATACGCAGTATTTT | few | TRBJ2-3 | . | TRBV3-1
CASSFFRGFGSGSSYNEQFF | TGTGCCAGCTCGTTTTTTAGGGGTTTTGGGTCAGGGAGCTCCTACAATGAGCAGTTCTTC | many | TRBJ2-1 | . | TRBV12-3/TRBV12-4
CASRARQGQNTGELFF | TGTGCCAGCAGAGCCCGACAGGGACAGAACACCGGGGAGCTGTTTTTT | many | TRBJ2-2 | TRBD1 | TRBV5-5
CSVGVTEAFF | TGCAGCGTTGGAGTCACTGAAGCTTTCTTT | many | TRBJ1-1 | . | TRBV29-1
CASSRPGEKLFF | TGTGCCAGCAGCCGTCCGGGTGAAAAACTGTTTTTT | many | TRBJ1-4 | . | TRBV11-2
CASSLDTRKGEQFF | TGTGCCAGCAGCTTAGATACTCGGAAAGGGGAGCAGTTCTTC | many | TRBJ2-1 | . | TRBV11-2
CASSQDEASWAKGPYF | TGCGCCAGCAGCCAAGATGAGGCAAGCTGGGCCAAAGGACCGTATTTT | many | TRBJ2-3 | . | TRBV4-1
CAWSETQAKNIQYF | TGTGCCTGGAGTGAAACTCAAGCCAAAAACATTCAGTACTTC | many | TRBJ2-4 | . | TRBV30
CASSLKGFGLKMGETQYF | TGTGCCAGCAGCCTGAAAGGTTTTGGACTCAAGATGGGAGAGACCCAGTACTTC | many | TRBJ2-5 | . | TRBV7-8
CASSVEPGRETQYF | TGTGCCAGCAGCGTAGAACCGGGCAGGGAGACCCAGTACTTC | many | TRBJ2-5 | . | TRBV9
CASSLKGSSYEQYF | TGTGCCAGCAGCTTAAAGGGGTCTTCCTACGAGCAGTACTTC | many | TRBJ2-7 | . | TRBV13
CASSVRGTGGETQYF | TGTGCCAGCAGTGTTAGGGGGACAGGGGGAGAGACCCAGTACTTC | few | TRBJ2-5 | TRBD1 | TRBV2
CASLSRRLTSGNTIYF | TGTGCCAGCCTAAGTAGACGGCTAACCTCTGGAAACACCATATATTTT | few | TRBJ1-3 | . | TRBV5-8
CAISATNEQFF | TGTGCCATCAGTGCTACCAATGAGCAGTTCTTC | many | TRBJ2-1 | . | TRBV10-3
CASSPPGLGAQEQYF | TGTGCCAGCAGCCCGCCGGGACTAGGAGCACAGGAGCAGTACTTC | many | TRBJ2-7 | TRBD2 | TRBV7-3
CASRPPSATNEKLFF | TGTGCCAGCAGACCTCCTAGTGCAACTAATGAAAAACTGTTTTTT | many | TRBJ1-4 | . | TRBV6-1
CASSPGHTEAFF | TGCGCCAGCAGCCCCGGACATACTGAAGCTTTCTTT | many | TRBJ1-1 | . | TRBV5-1
CASSPNRRLTNEKLFF | TGTGCCAGCAGCCCGAATAGGAGACTTACTAATGAAAAACTGTTTTTT | many | TRBJ1-4 | . | TRBV6-5
CASTGTSGRLSTDTQYF | TGTGCCAGTACCGGGACTAGCGGGAGGTTGAGCACAGATACGCAGTATTTT | many | TRBJ2-3 | TRBD2 | TRBV19
CSARQGVIHEQFF | TGCAGTGCCAGACAGGGGGTTATCCATGAGCAGTTCTTC | many | TRBJ2-1 | TRBD1 | TRBV20-1
CASSLRVGTAIAKNIQYF | TGTGCCAGCAGCTTAAGGGTTGGAACAGCGATAGCCAAAAACATTCAGTACTTC | many | TRBJ2-4 | . | TRBV11-2
CASSSDGGRTEAFF | TGTGCCAGCAGCTCAGATGGGGGGCGAACTGAAGCTTTCTTT | many | TRBJ1-1 | . | TRBV7-2
CASSLVVSPRGETQYF | TGTGCCAGCAGCTTAGTAGTCTCCCCTCGGGGTGAGACCCAGTACTTC | many | TRBJ2-5 | . | TRBV11-2
CASSSRLAGGPYTDTQYF | TGCGCCAGCAGCTCAAGACTAGCGGGAGGGCCGTACACAGATACGCAGTATTTT | many | TRBJ2-3 | TRBD2 | TRBV5-1
CASTHRDYTTTGELFF | TGCGCCAGCACCCACCGGGACTACACCACCACCGGGGAGCTGTTTTTT | many | TRBJ2-2 | TRBD2 | TRBV5-1
CASNQVQFNTGELFF | TGCGCCAGCAACCAGGTCCAGTTTAACACCGGGGAGCTGTTTTTT | many | TRBJ2-2 | . | TRBV5-1
CSAPTGITEAFF | TGCAGTGCACCGACAGGGATCACTGAAGCTTTCTTT | . | TRBJ1-1 | TRBD1 | TRBV20-1
CSAPGVNEQFF | TGCAGTGCACCAGGGGTGAATGAGCAGTTCTTC | many | TRBJ2-1 | . | TRBV20-1
CASSLASGQGNTQYF | TGTGCCAGCAGCTTAGCTAGCGGACAAGGAAATACGCAGTATTTT | many | TRBJ2-3 | . | TRBV7-2
CASSPSGAGETQYF | TGTGCCAGCAGCCCCTCGGGGGCGGGAGAGACCCAGTACTTC | many | TRBJ2-5 | . | TRBV6-1
CASGGAGRETQYF | TGTGCCAGCGGTGGGGCAGGGCGGGAGACCCAGTACTTC | many | TRBJ2-5 | . | TRBV3-1
CASSLGGSGELFF | TGTGCCAGCAGTTTAGGAGGTTCCGGGGAGCTGTTTTTT | many | TRBJ2-2 | . | TRBV12-3/TRBV12-4
CAISETGTYNEQFF | TGTGCCATCAGTGAGACAGGGACCTACAATGAGCAGTTCTTC | many | TRBJ2-1 | . | TRBV10-3
CASSPYLSGRRTDTQYF | TGTGCCAGCAGCCCATACCTTAGCGGGAGACGCACAGATACGCAGTATTTT | many | TRBJ2-3 | TRBD2 | TRBV2
CASSLGWAGGGDTQYF | TGTGCCAGCAGCTTAGGATGGGCGGGGGGGGGAGATACGCAGTATTTT | many | TRBJ2-3 | TRBD2 | TRBV7-2